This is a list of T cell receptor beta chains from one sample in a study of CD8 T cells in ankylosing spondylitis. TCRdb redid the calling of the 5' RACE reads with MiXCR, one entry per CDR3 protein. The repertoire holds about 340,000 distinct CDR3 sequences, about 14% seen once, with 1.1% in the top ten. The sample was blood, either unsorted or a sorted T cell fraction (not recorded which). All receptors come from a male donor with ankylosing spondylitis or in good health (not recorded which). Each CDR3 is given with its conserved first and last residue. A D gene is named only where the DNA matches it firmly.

CASSLGVGANTGELFF,NA,TRBV12-3/TRBV12-4
CASSDRATDTQYF,TRBD1,TRBV19
CASSVSPGGSYEQYF,TRBD2,TRBV9
CASRPSGGEQFF,TRBD2,TRBV6-2/TRBV6-3
CASSRDIVNTGELFF,NA,TRBV12-3/TRBV12-4
CASTRGPNYGYTF,TRBD1,TRBV12-3/TRBV12-4
CASKRQRQPQHF,NA,TRBV6-4
CASSGTNYGYTF,NA,TRBV5-1
CASSYSLGLSTDTQYF,NA,TRBV6-5
CAISAGKTQYF,NA,TRBV10-3
CASSAGTGGTDTQYF,TRBD1,TRBV12-3/TRBV12-4
CASRMPGFGDYGYTF,NA,TRBV2
CASSSTSGSSEQYF,TRBD2,TRBV7-9
CASSQVNSEGYTF,NA,TRBV4-1
CSAPPGGGNYEQYF,NA,TRBV20-1
CASSSGRYTEAFF,NA,TRBV12-3/TRBV12-4
CASILAPWAGEQYF,NA,TRBV10-2
CASSISQGAVGEQYF,TRBD1,TRBV19
CASSEVGVDTQYF,NA,TRBV25-1
CASSLDVSTQYF,NA,TRBV11-2
CASSGALAETLAKNIQYF,TRBD2,TRBV2
CASSLIGRGLTDTQYF,TRBD2,TRBV12-3/TRBV12-4
CASSSNRDTEAFF,NA,TRBV6-6
CASSQVMGGLSGNTIYF,NA,TRBV4-2
CASSLGVSGYNEQFF,NA,TRBV7-2
CASSLAVYGYTF,NA,TRBV12-3/TRBV12-4
CSVKTGLETQYF,NA,TRBV29-1
CASSPLEVDEQFF,NA,TRBV12-3/TRBV12-4